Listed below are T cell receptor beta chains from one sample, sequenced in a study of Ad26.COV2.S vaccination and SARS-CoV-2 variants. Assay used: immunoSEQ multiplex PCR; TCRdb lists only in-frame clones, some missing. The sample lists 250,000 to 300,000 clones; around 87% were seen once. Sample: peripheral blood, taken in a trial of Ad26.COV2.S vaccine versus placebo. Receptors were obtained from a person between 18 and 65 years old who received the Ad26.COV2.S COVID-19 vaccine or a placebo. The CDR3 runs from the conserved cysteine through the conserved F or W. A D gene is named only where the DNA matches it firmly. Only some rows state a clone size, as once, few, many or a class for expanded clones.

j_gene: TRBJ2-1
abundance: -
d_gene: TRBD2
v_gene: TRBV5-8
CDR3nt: TGTGCCAGCAGCTTCCAGCGGGAACGGAATGAGCAGTTCTTC
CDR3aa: CASSFQRERNEQFF

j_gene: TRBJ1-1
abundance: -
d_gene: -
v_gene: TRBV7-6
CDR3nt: TGTGCCAGCAGCCTCCGGACGGCGGACACTGAAGCTTTCTTT
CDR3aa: CASSLRTADTEAFF

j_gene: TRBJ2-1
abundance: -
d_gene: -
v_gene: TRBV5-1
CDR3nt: TGCGCCAGCAGCACGGGGGACGCCAGGGGTGAGCAGTTCTTC
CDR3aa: CASSTGDARGEQFF

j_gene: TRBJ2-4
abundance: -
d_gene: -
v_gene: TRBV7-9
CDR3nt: TGTGCCAGCAGCCCAGATAGCCCCCACATTCAGTACTTC
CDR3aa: CASSPDSPHIQYF

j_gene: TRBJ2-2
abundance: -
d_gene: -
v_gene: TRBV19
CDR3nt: TGTGCCAGTAGTATCGAAGTCACCGGGGAGCTGTTTTTT
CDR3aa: CASSIEVTGELFF

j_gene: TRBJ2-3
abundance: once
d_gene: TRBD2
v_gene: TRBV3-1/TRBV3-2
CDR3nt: TGTGCCAGCCTCCGGGGGGGCACAGATACGCAGTATTTT
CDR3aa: CASLRGGTDTQYF

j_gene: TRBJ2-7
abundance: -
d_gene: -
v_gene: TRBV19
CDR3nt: TGTGCCAGTAGTAGCACTAGGAACGAGCAGTACTTC
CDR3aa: CASSSTRNEQYF

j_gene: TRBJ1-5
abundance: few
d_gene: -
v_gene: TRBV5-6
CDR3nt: TGTGCCAGCAGCTTGTACAGTTTCGGCCAGCCCCAGCATTTT
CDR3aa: CASSLYSFGQPQHF

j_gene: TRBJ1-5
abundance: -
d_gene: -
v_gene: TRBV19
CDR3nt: TGTGCCAGTAGTATAAATTTTTCTCGGGGCTCAAGCAATCAGCCCCAGCATTTT
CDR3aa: CASSINFSRGSSNQPQHF

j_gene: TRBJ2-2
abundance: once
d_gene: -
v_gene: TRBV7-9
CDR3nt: TGTGCCAGCAGCTTATCGACTAGTCTATACGGGGAGCTGTTTTTT
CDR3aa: CASSLSTSLYGELFF

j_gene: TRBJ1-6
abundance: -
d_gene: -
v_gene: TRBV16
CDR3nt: TGTGCCAGCAGCCAATACAGGGACATGATCTATAATTCACCCCTCCACTTT
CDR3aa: CASSQYRDMIYNSPLHF

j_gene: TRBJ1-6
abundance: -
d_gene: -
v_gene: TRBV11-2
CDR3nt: TGTGCCAGCAGCTTTTCGGGGAATTCACCCCTCCACTTT
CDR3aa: CASSFSGNSPLHF

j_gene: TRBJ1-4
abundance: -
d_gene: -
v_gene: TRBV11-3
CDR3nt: TGTGCCAGCAGCTTAGCTGAAAAACTGTTTTTT
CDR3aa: CASSLAEKLFF

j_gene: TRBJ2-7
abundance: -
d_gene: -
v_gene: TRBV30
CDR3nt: TGTGCCTGGAGTATTACTGGACAGACCTACGAGCAGTACTTC
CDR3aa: CAWSITGQTYEQYF

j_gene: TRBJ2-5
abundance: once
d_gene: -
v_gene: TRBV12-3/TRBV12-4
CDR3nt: TGTGCCAGCACCCAGGGGGGTCGAGAGACCCAGTACTTC
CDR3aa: CASTQGGRETQYF

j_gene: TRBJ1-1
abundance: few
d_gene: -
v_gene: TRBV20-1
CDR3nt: TGCAGTGCTAGAGGGAACACTGAAGCTTTCTTT
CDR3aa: CSARGNTEAFF

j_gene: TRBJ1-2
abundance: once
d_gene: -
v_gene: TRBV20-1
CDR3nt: TGCAGTGCTGATCGTGATAATGGCTACACCTTC
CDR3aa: CSADRDNGYTF

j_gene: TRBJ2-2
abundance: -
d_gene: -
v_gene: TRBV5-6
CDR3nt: TGTGCCAGCAGCACCCCTTTAAGGGGGGCGAACACCGGGGAGCTGTTTTTT
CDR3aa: CASSTPLRGANTGELFF

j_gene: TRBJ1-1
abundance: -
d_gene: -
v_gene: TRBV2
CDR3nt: TGTGCCAGCAGTAGAGAGTCGAACACTGAAGCTTTCTTT
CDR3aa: CASSRESNTEAFF

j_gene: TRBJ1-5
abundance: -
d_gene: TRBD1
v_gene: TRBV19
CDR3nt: TGTGCCAGTAGTATCGGACAGGGGGCGGCGTGGAGCAATCAGCCCCAGCATTTT
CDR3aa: CASSIGQGAAWSNQPQHF

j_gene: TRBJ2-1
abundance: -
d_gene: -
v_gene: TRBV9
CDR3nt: TGTGCCAGCAGCACCGGGACTCGCGAGCAGTTCTTC
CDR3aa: CASSTGTREQFF

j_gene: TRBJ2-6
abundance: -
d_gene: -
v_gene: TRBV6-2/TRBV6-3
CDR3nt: TGTGCCAGCAGTGCTTCTGGGGCCAACGTCCTGACTTTC
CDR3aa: CASSASGANVLTF

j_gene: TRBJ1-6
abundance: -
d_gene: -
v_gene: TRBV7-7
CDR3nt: TGTGCTAGCAGCTCCGGACGGAATTCACCCCTCCACTTT
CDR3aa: CASSSGRNSPLHF

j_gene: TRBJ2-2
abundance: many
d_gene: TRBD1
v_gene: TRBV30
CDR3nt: TGTGCCTGGAGTATACAGGGGGTAGGCACCGGGGAGCTGTTTTTT
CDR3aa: CAWSIQGVGTGELFF

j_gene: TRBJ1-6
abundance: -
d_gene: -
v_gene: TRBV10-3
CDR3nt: TGTGCCATCAGTGACGACAGGAAAAATCCTAATTCACCCCTCCACTTT
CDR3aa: CAISDDRKNPNSPLHF

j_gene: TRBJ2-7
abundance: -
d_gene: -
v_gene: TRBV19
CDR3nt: TGTGCCAGTAGTAGAGGCGGCTCCTACGAGCAGTACTTC
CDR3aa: CASSRGGSYEQYF

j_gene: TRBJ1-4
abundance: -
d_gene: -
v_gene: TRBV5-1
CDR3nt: TGCGCCAGCAGCCTCCGCGGTCCGGATGAAAAACTGTTTTTT
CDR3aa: CASSLRGPDEKLFF

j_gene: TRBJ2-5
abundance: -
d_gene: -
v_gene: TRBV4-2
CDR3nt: TGTGCCAGCAGCCAAGATTCTCTAACCCTCCAAGAGACCCAGTACTTC
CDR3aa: CASSQDSLTLQETQYF

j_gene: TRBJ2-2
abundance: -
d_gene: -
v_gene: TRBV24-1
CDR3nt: TGTGCCACCAGTGAAACCGGGACTGGGAACACCGGGGAGCTGTTTTTT
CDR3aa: CATSETGTGNTGELFF

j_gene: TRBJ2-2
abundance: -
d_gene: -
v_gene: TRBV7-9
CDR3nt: TGTGCCAGCAGCTTAGTTGGGACGGGGGCGACCGGGGAGCTGTTTTTT
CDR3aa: CASSLVGTGATGELFF

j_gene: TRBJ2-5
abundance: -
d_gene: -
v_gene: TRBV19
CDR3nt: TGTGCCAGTACCATACAGGGAGGATTGGGAGAGACCCAGTACTTC
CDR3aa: CASTIQGGLGETQYF

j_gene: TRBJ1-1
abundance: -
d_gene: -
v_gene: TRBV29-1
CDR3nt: TGCAGCGCCTGCTGCAGGGAGAACACTGAAGCTTTCTTT
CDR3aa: CSACCRENTEAFF

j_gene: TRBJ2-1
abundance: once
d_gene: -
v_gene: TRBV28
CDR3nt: TGTGCCAGCGAGAACAGGGTAGGTTCCTACAATGAGCAGTTCTTC
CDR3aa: CASENRVGSYNEQFF

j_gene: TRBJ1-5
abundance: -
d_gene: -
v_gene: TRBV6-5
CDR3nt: TGTGCCAGCAGGCCCTCCAGTGATAGCAATCAGCCCCAGCATTTT
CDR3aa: CASRPSSDSNQPQHF

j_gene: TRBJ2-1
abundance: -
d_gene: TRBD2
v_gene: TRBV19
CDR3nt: TGTGCCAGTAGGGCTAGCGGGAGAGTGGATGAGCAGTTCTTC
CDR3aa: CASRASGRVDEQFF

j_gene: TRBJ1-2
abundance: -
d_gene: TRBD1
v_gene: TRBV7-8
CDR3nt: TGTGCCAGCAGCTTAGCCGCAGGGGGTGGAGGCTACACCTTC
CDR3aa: CASSLAAGGGGYTF

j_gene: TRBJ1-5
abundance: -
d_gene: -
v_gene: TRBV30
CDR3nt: TGTGCCTGGAGTGCGACAGATAATCAGCCCCAGCATTTT
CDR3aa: CAWSATDNQPQHF

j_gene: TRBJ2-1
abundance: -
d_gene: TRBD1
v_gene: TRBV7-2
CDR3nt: TGTGCCAGCAGTTGGGACAGGGGGCACTACAATGAGCAGTTCTTC
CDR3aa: CASSWDRGHYNEQFF

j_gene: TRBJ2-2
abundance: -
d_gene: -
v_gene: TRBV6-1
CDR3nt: TGTGCCAGCAGTGAAGTTATCTTGGGGGGGAACACCGGGGAGCTGTTTTTT
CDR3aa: CASSEVILGGNTGELFF

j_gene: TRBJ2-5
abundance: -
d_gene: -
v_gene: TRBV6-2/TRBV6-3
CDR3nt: TGTGCCAGCAGTAAACGGGCCAAACAAGAGACCCAGTACTTC
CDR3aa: CASSKRAKQETQYF